This T cell receptor beta chain is from a study of T cell responses to AZD1222 COVID-19 vaccine (TCRdb year 2021). With respect to the entire study: A total of about 230 trial participants underwent TCR sequencing, of whom some 210 received two doses of AZD1222 and some 25 received two doses of the MenACWY control vaccine. Trial participants were enrolled by age into 18-55, 56-69 and 70-plus year subgroups, with around 140, 26 and 57 TCR-sequenced participants respectively.

The CDR3 regions of human TCRbeta chains were analyzed by immunosequencing. The study's processing was this. TCRs in the repertoires were compared against a reference library of SARS-CoV-2-specific TCRs that had been generated with the MIRA antigen-specificity platform. Breadth was defined as the fraction of unique TCRs that were SARS-CoV-2-associated. Depth was defined as the fraction of total T cells that were SARS-CoV-2-associated. Using the MIRA data, each spike-specific TCR was mapped to the spike region that the TCR reacts to and placed in a CD4 or CD8 class. Log10-transformed breadth and depth values were compared by one-way ANOVA with Sidak's multiple comparisons tests. Drawn from immuneACCESS, this table holds only the in-frame rearrangements with V and J called that TCRdb kept. Clones are partly lost; checked studies trace under half to an unresolved V gene and leave the rest unexplained. Clonal size and the V and J genes are those of that table, whereas D and trimming came from the DNA. A total of about 47,000 clones appear in this sample, around 80% of them only once. The top ten constitute 20% to 25% of the sample.

General study outcomes and caveats: Conclusions about previously exposed vaccinees are limited because only a handful of AZD1222 recipients were SARS-CoV-2 seropositive at baseline. In the small 56-69-year group, the increase in depth fell short of significance, most likely because of low power. Participants were mostly white British and included more females than males, and it was suggested by the authors that clonal diversity may have been underestimated. Reportedly, close to half of the unique spike-specific TCRs recognized epitopes lying outside the regions that are mutated in the B.1.351 and B.1.1.7 variants. A significant rise in spike-specific TCR breadth and depth was observed after two AZD1222 doses relative to day 0 and relative to MenACWY recipients. CD4 TCRs associated with the vaccine covered the entire spike protein, and the dominant responses were in regions 160-218 and 743-854. Because no day 14 peak-response samples were available, repertoires were characterized only after the peak T cell response.

Explained via the paper, the time point label denotes: about 28 days (+/-7) after the second vaccine dose. Taken with the paper, the label for treatment or condition translates to: meningococcal conjugate vaccine given as trial control. Samples from vaccinated people were obtained from the UK trials COV001 and COV002, which included a single-blind randomized controlled phase 2/3 trial of AZD1222 (ChAdOx1 nCoV-19) in healthy adults. For TCRbeta chain sequencing, PBMC samples were collected from trial participants at day 0 and at day 28 after the second dose. The CDR3 measures 14 amino acids from cysteine to phenylalanine. The CDR3 DNA has 42 bases and is translated from base 1. Compared with germline, V lacks 6 bases and J lacks 3 bases; bases without a gene match: 4. The germline V gene sets CDR1 to MGHDK and CDR2 to SYGVNS. This clone has only a few counts. Its binding antigen is unknown. No much larger clone exists at a distance of one base, and base qualities are not known.

This clonotype originated in an adult who received the MenACWY meningococcal vaccine as a control. The V gene is TRBV25-1 and the J gene is TRBJ1-5, and 8 junction bases match TRBD1. This specimen was peripheral blood, taken 28 days after the second dose of the MenACWY control vaccine. The CDR3 region reads CASRETGDNQPQHF. The nucleotide sequence is TGTGCCAGCAGAGAGACAGGGGACAATCAGCCCCAGCATTTT.